These 25 T cell receptor beta chains share one sample of origin, sequenced in a study of T cell repertoires in cytomegalovirus infection. Their antigens are not known. TCRdb reanalysed the reads using MiXCR and keeps one entry per CDR3 protein. The sample holds about 310,000 distinct CDR3 sequences; approximately 25% are singletons and the top ten take less than 15%. Sequences were derived from cultured PBMCs, sampled from culture after CMV antigen stimulation. These receptors originate from a human donor in good health (CMV status not recorded). Some clones in this sample may be carry-over from other donors' samples.

This clonotype has a handful of counts. The chain combines TRBV10-3 with TRBJ2-7; D perhaps matches TRBD2 (5 bases). Germline V CDR1 and CDR2: ENHRY, SYGVKD. The CDR3 has 13 residues. V lost 10 bases and J 3 bases, leaving 16 bases between the germline ends. CDR3 bases: TGTGCCACGAGGGTGCACGATTACTACGAGCAGTACTTC. Its protein product is CATRVHDYYEQYF.

The V gene is TRBV12-3 or TRBV12-4, the J gene TRBJ1-6, with a weak D call TRBD1 (6 bases). The CDR3 is 14 residues long. V was clipped by 1 base and J by 7 bases, with 8 bases between them. CDR3 sequence (DNA): TGTGCCAGCAGTTTAGAAGGGGGAAATTCACCCCTCCACTTT. Protein product: CASSLEGGNSPLHF.

In its sample, this clonotype was seen many times. The rearrangement uses TRBV7-2 and TRBJ2-1; 10 bases agree with TRBD2. This CDR3 has 15 amino acids. V was clipped by 4 bases and J by 7 bases; unmatched bases: 7. The germline V gene encodes CDR1 SGHTA and CDR2 FQGNSA. The chain's CDR3 is CASSSTSGRGNEQFF. As DNA, the CDR3 is TGTGCCAGCAGCTCGACTAGCGGGCGAGGGAATGAGCAGTTCTTC.

Only a few counts were recorded for this clonotype. CDR3 coding DNA: TGTGCCAGCAGTTTTGGGGAGACCTACAATGAGCAGTTCTTC. Protein product: CASSFGETYNEQFF. The chain carries TRBV12-3 or TRBV12-4 and TRBJ2-1; possibly TRBD2 for D (5 bases). The length of the CDR3 is 14 residues. V gave up 3 bases and J gave up 2 bases, with 8 bases separating them.

This clonotype occurred a few times. This chain joins TRBV7-9 and TRBJ2-3; 14 positions agree with TRBD2. Germline CDR1 and CDR2: SEHNR and FQNEAQ (reference sequence). The CDR3 loop spans 17 amino acids. V shed 5 bases and J 2 bases; nucleotides not matched to a gene: 6. CDR3 DNA sequence: TGTGCCAGCAGCGCCGGACTAGCGGGAGGTCCCACAGATACGCAGTATTTT. Its translation is CASSAGLAGGPTDTQYF.

The CDR3 sequence is CSVRRALGATEAFF. The CDR3 nucleotides are TGCAGCGTCCGCCGGGCCCTGGGAGCCACTGAAGCTTTCTTT. The V call is TRBV29-1, the J call TRBJ1-1; D remains unclear. V was shortened by 6 bases and J by 4 bases, with 18 bases between the two germline ends. CDR1 and CDR2 (germline): SQVTM, ANQGSEA. The CDR3 has 14 amino acids. The complete variable domain, with remaining parts taken from reference TRBV29-1 and TRBJ1-1, reads SAVISQKPSRDICQRGTSLTIQCQVDSQVTMMFWYRQQPGQSLTLIATANQGSEATYESGFVIDKFPISRPNLTFSTLTVSNMSPEDSSIYLCSVRRALGATEAFFGQGTRLTVV.

This clonotype has a handful of counts. The chain couples TRBV7-2 to TRBJ1-5; the match to TRBD1 covers 7 bases. Per the germline V gene, CDR1 is SGHTA and CDR2 is FQGNSA. Trimming removed 0 bases from V and 5 bases from J; junction bases left unmatched: 4. The CDR3 runs 15 residues. The CDR3 region has the DNA TGTGCCAGCAGCTTAGCGGGGGGACAGTATCAGCCCCAGCATTTT. It encodes CASSLAGGQYQPQHF.

The chain uses TRBV19 and TRBJ1-5; D might be TRBD1 (6 bases). Germline loops: CDR1 LNHDA, CDR2 SQIVND (reference sequence). There are 16 residues in the CDR3. The V and J ends lost 4 bases and 3 bases respectively, with 16 bases between them. In DNA, the CDR3 is TGTGCCAGTAGTAAGTTTCAGGGGAAGTACAATCAGCCCCAGCATTTT. Translating gives CASSKFQGKYNQPQHF.

The V gene is TRBV15, the J gene TRBJ2-2, with 8 positions matching TRBD1. The junction had 8 bases not matched to a gene; V was cut back by 6 bases and J by 5 bases. Germline CDR1 is LNHNV and CDR2 is YYDKDF (reference sequence). This CDR3 comprises 15 residues. This CDR3 is CATRELDRATGELFF. The CDR3 nucleotides read TGTGCCACCAGAGAACTGGACAGGGCTACCGGGGAGCTGTTTTTT.

The V gene is TRBV12-3 or TRBV12-4, the J gene TRBJ1-6; tentatively, D is TRBD1 (5 bases). The CDR3 covers 14 residues. With 7 bases removed from V and 7 bases from J, the gap between germline ends came to 14 bases. CDR3 sequence (DNA): TGTGCCAGCACCCAGGGAGGAGCGAATTCACCCCTCCACTTT. It translates to CASTQGGANSPLHF.

This clonotype was counted between two and nine times. CDR3 loop: CASSYSIPGSSSNYGYTF. CDR3 in DNA: TGTGCCAGCAGTTACTCGATTCCAGGGTCCTCTTCTAACTATGGCTACACCTTC. This chain links TRBV6-6 with TRBJ1-2; maybe TRBD1 (5 bases). Trimming stripped 0 bases from V and 0 bases from J, with 17 bases between. The CDR3 is made up of 18 amino acids. Germline lookup yields CDR1 MNHNY and CDR2 SVGAGI (reference sequence).

This clonotype has more than one count but fewer than ten. The chain links TRBV20-1 to TRBJ1-5; TRBD1 matches at 8 bases. V shed 7 bases, J shed 0 bases, and the junction held 5 bases outside the gene matches. Germline CDR1 DFQATT, CDR2 SNEGSKA (reference sequence). The CDR3 consists of 14 residues. The CDR3 spells CSVAGGSSNQPQHF. The CDR3 DNA follows: TGCAGTGTTGCAGGGGGCTCTAGCAATCAGCCCCAGCATTTT.

This clonotype came up a few times. The rearrangement uses TRBV19 and TRBJ1-1; 8 nucleotides agree with TRBD1. The CDR3 is 14 amino acids. Germline CDR1 LNHDA, CDR2 SQIVND (reference sequence). J lost 5 bases, V lost 4 bases, and 6 bases had no gene match. The CDR3 loop is CASSTGQGGTEAFF. CDR3 sequence (DNA): TGTGCCAGTAGTACCGGACAGGGAGGGACTGAAGCTTTCTTT.

The genes are TRBV7-9 and TRBJ1-4, with a possible D match to TRBD1 (5 bases). Germline CDR1 is SEHNR and CDR2 is FQNEAQ (reference sequence). Trimming removed 0 bases from V and 5 bases from J, with 13 bases in between. CDR3 length equals 16 residues. Here the CDR3 DNA reads TGTGCCAGCAGCTTAGCGCGTCCAGGGAGGAATGAAAAACTGTTTTTT. As protein: CASSLARPGRNEKLFF.

In this sample, this clonotype turned up many times. The chain recombines TRBV7-8 with TRBJ2-4, with 14 bases lining up with TRBD2. Trimming took 4 bases from V and 7 from J; bases not matched to a gene: 15. CDR1 and CDR2 (germline): SGHVS, FQNEAQ. This CDR3 contains 19 residues. The CDR3: CASSSPPGLAGVRGNIQYF. DNA of the CDR3: TGTGCCAGCAGCTCCCCCCCGGGACTAGCGGGAGTAAGGGGGAACATTCAGTACTTC.

At least ten counts were recorded for this clonotype. This chain joins TRBV4-2 and TRBJ2-7; 9 bases match TRBD2. The CDR3 runs to 15 residues. V was clipped by 0 bases and J by 0 bases; unmatched bases: 0. Germline V gene data show CDR1 as LGHNA and CDR2 as YNFKEQ. CDR3 loop: CASSQDSGSSYEQYF. CDR3 coding DNA: TGTGCCAGCAGCCAAGATAGCGGGAGCTCCTACGAGCAGTACTTC.

The rearrangement links TRBV2 to TRBJ2-7; 7 bases fit TRBD1. CDR3 length: 19 residues. Germline CDR1 is SNHLY and CDR2 is FYNNEI. With V trimmed by 6 bases and J by 5 bases, 25 bases remained unmatched. CDR3 amino acids: CASSPFQVKGAVLVHEQYF. DNA of the CDR3: TGTGCCAGCAGCCCATTCCAGGTGAAGGGGGCGGTTTTAGTCCACGAGCAGTACTTC.

The rearrangement uses TRBV9 and TRBJ1-6, with D maybe TRBD1 (6 bases). Germline CDR1 and CDR2: SGDLS and YYNGEE. The V and J ends lost 4 bases and 5 bases respectively, with 13 bases between them. The CDR3 has 15 residues. The chain's CDR3 is CASSTGTRDNSPLHF. The DNA of the CDR3 is TGTGCCAGCAGCACAGGGACAAGAGATAATTCACCCCTCCACTTT.

This clonotype was counted a few times. This chain uses TRBV10-2 with TRBJ2-1, with 8 bases that match TRBD2. The V segment lost 6 bases and the J segment 4 bases; nucleotides outside the gene matches: 5. The CDR3 sequence is 14 residues long. Germline CDR1 reads WSHSY; CDR2 reads SAAADI. CDR3 DNA: TGCGCCAGCAGGGAGCGGGAGAGATACAATGAGCAGTTCTTC. Translating gives CASRERERYNEQFF.

This clonotype has at least ten counts. The chain uses TRBV7-2 and TRBJ2-7; the D gene is possibly TRBD2 (5 bases). Trimming took 5 bases from V and 2 from J, leaving 10 bases between them. Germline CDR1 reads SGHTA; CDR2 reads FQGNSA. The CDR3 spans 13 residues. CDR3 region: CASSRVGAYEQYV. The CDR3 nucleotides read TGTGCCAGCAGCCGTGTCGGGGCCTACGAGCAGTACGTC.

The rearrangement links TRBV7-3 to TRBJ2-7; a weak D match, TRBD2 (6 bases). The V gene's germline CDR1 is SGHTA and CDR2 FQGTGA. The CDR3 consists of 15 residues. The ends were cut back, 1 base at V and 0 bases at J, with 10 bases in the middle. CDR3 in amino acids: CASSLRAGPSYEQYF. CDR3 DNA sequence: TGTGCCAGCAGCTTAAGGGCGGGACCCTCCTACGAGCAGTACTTC.

This chain uses TRBV18 with TRBJ2-2; 11 positions agree with TRBD2. The V gene's germline CDR1 is KGHSH and CDR2 LQKENI. The trim removed 4 bases at V and 6 bases at J, leaving 4 bases unmatched. CDR3 length: 15 amino acids. The CDR3 nucleotides read TGTGCCAGCTCACTACTAGCGGGAGCAGCCGGGGAGCTGTTTTTT. It codes for CASSLLAGAAGELFF.

This clonotype has ten or more counts. The gene calls are TRBV7-8 and TRBJ2-1; 7 bases match TRBD2. V shed 0 bases, J shed 10 bases, and the junction held 9 bases outside the gene matches. The CDR3 runs 15 residues. CDR1 and CDR2 from the germline V gene are SGHVS and FQNEAQ. The CDR3 loop reads CASSLAAGVGVEQFF. CDR3 sequence (DNA): TGTGCCAGCAGCTTAGCGGCGGGAGTAGGAGTCGAGCAGTTCTTC.

This clonotype has only a few counts. V and J are TRBV4-1 and TRBJ1-2; TRBD1 is a possible D gene (6 bases). V was shortened by 1 base and J by 11 bases, with 26 bases between the two germline ends. The germline V gene has CDR1 MGHRA and CDR2 YSYEKL. This CDR3 has 17 amino acids. The CDR3 loop is CASSQGPLRGQSRRYTF. The CDR3 nucleotides read TGCGCCAGCAGCCAAGGGCCCCTCCGGGGGCAATCCCGTCGGTACACCTTC.

This clonotype was counted a few times. This chain connects TRBV18 to TRBJ2-5, with D unclear. Trimming took off 1 base at V and 2 bases at J, with 11 bases between the two ends. CDR1 and CDR2 from the germline V gene are KGHSH and LQKENI. This CDR3 spans 15 amino acids. In DNA form, the CDR3 reads TGTGCCAGCTCACCACTAAAGTTTGAACAAGAGACCCAGTACTTC. Protein: CASSPLKFEQETQYF.